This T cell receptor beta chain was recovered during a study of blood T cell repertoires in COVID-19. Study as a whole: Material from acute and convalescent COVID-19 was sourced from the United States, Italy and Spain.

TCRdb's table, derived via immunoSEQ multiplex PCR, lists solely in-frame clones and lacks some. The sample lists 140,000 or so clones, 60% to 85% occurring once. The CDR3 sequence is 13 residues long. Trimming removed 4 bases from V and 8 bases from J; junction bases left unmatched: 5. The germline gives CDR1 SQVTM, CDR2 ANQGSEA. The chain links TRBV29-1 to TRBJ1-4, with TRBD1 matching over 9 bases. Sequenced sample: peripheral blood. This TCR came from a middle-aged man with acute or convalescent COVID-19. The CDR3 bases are TGCAGCGTTGCGACAGGGGGTGGAGAAAAACTGTTTTTT. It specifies CSVATGGGEKLFF.